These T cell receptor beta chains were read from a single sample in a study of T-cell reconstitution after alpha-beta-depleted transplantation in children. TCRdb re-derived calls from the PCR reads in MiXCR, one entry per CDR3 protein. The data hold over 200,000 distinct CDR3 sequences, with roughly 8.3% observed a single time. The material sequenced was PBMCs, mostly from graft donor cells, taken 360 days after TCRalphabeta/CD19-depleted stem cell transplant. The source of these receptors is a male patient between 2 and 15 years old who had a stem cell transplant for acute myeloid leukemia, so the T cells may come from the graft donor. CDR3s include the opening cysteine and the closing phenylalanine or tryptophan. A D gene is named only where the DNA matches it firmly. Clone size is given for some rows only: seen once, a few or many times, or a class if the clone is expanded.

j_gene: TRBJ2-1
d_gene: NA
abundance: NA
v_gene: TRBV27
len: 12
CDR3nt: TGTGCCACCTCCCGGGGACACAATGAGCAGTTCTTC
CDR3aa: CATSRGHNEQFF

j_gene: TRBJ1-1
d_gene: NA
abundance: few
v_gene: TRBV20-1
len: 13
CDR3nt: TGCAGTGCTAGGAGGCCAGAAAACACTGAAGCTTTCTTT
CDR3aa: CSARRPENTEAFF

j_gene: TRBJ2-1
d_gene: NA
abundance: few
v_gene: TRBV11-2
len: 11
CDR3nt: TGTGCCAGCAGCTTAGGGTCTAAAACCCTCTTC
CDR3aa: CASSLGSKTLF

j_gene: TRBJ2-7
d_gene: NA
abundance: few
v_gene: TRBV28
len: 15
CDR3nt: TGTGCCAGCAGCCACGATGACGACAGGTCCTACGAGCAGTACTTC
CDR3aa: CASSHDDDRSYEQYF

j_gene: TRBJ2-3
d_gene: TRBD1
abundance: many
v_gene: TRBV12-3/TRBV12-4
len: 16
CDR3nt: TGTGCCAGCAGGCCCGGGACAGGGATGAGCACAGATACGCAGTATTTT
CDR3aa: CASRPGTGMSTDTQYF

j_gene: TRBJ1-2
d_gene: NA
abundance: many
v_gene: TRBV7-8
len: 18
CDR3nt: TGTGCCAGCAGCTTAGAGGTTGGCACAGGAAGATCTAACTATGGCTACACCTTC
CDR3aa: CASSLEVGTGRSNYGYTF

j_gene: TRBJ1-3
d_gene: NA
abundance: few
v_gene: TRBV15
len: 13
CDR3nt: TGTGCCACCAGCACCCTCTCTGGAAACACCATATATTTT
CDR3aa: CATSTLSGNTIYF

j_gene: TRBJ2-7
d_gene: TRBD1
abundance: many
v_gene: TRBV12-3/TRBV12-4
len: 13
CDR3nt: TGTGCCAGCAGTGGGGGACAGGGCTACGAGCAGTACTTC
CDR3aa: CASSGGQGYEQYF

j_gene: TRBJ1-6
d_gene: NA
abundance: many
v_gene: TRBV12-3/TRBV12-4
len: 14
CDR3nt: TGTGCCAGCAGCCCTAGACAGCTTAATTCACCCCTCCACTTT
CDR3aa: CASSPRQLNSPLHF

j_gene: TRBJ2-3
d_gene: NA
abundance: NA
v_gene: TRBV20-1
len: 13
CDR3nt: TGCAGTGCTAGTTATGCCTCCACAGATACGCAGTATTTT
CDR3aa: CSASYASTDTQYF

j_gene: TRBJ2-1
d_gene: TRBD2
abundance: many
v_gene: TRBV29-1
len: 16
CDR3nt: TGCAGCGTTGAAGGTGGGTTAGCGGGAGCCTACAATGAGCAGTTCTTC
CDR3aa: CSVEGGLAGAYNEQFF

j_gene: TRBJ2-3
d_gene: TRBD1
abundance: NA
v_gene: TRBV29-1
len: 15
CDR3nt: TGCAGCGTTGAAAGGGGGCCTTCTAGCACAGATACGCAGTATTTT
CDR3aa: CSVERGPSSTDTQYF

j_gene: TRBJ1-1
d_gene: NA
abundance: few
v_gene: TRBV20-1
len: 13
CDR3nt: TGCAGTGCTACTCGAAGCGGGGGGTCTGAAGCTTTCTTT
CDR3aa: CSATRSGGSEAFF

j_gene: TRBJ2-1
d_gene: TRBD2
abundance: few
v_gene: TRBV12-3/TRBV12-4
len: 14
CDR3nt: TGTGCCAGCACCGGGCGGGAGTCAGGGAATGAGCAGTTCTTC
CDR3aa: CASTGRESGNEQFF

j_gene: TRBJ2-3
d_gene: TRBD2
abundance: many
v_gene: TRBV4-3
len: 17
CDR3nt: TGCGCCAGCAGCCTCCGACTAGCGGGAGGACCCAGAGATACGCAGTATTTT
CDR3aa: CASSLRLAGGPRDTQYF

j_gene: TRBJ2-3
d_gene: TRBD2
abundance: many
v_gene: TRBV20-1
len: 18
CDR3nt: TGCAGTGCTAGAGCCACCAGACTAGCCGGAATAGGCACAGATACGCAGTATTTT
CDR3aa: CSARATRLAGIGTDTQYF

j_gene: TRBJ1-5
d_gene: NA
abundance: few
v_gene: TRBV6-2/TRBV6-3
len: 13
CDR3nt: TGTGCCAGCAGTTACCATACGGGTCAGCCCCAGCATTTT
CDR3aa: CASSYHTGQPQHF

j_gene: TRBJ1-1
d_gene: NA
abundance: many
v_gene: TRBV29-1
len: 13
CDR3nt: TGCAGCGTTGAAGACACAGGGCTTCTCCAAGCTTTCTTT
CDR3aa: CSVEDTGLLQAFF

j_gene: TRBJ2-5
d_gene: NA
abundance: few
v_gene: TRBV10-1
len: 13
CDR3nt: TGCGCCAGCAGTCCCTCGTGGGGCGAGACCCAGTACTTC
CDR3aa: CASSPSWGETQYF

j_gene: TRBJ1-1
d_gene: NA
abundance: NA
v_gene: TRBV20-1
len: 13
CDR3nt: TGCAGTGCTAGAGGGACAGCAAACACTGAAGCTTTCTTT
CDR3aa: CSARGTANTEAFF

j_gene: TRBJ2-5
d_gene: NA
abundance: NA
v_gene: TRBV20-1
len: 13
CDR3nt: TGCAGTGCTTGTCAGGGGAATCGAGAGACCCAGTACTTC
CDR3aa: CSACQGNRETQYF

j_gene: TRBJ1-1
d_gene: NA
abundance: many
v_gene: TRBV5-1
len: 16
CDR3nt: TGCGCCAGCAGCTTGCAATTAGGGACGGTGAACACTGAAGCTTTCTTT
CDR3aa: CASSLQLGTVNTEAFF

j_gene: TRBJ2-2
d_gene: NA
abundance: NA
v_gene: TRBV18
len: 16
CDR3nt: TGTGCCAGCTCACCATATAACGGGGCGAACACCGGGGAGCTGTTTTTT
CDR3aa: CASSPYNGANTGELFF

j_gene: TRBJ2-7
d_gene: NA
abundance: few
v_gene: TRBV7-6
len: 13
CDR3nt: TGTGCCAGCAGCGGCCGGACAGCTTACGAGCAGTACTTC
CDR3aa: CASSGRTAYEQYF

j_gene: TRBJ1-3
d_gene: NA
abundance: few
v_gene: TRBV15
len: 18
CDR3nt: TGTGCCACCAGCAGAGATCCTGCAGGGATCAGCTCTGGAAACACCATATATTTT
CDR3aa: CATSRDPAGISSGNTIYF

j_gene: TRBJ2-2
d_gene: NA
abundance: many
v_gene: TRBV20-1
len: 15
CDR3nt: TGCAGTGCTAGAGATCCAGGGTCCCCCACCGGGGAGCTGTTTTTT
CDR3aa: CSARDPGSPTGELFF

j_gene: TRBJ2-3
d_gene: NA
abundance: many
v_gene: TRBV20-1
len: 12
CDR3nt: TGCAGTGTCCGGGAGAGGCACTTTTTACAGTATTTT
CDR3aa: CSVRERHFLQYF

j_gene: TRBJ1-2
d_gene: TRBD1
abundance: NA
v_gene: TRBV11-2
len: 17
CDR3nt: TGTACCAGCAGGGCCGGGACAGGGGTTCCGGAGAACTATGGCTACACCTTC
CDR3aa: CTSRAGTGVPENYGYTF

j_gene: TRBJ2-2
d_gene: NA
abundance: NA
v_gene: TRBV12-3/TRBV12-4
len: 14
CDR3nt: TGTGCCAGCAGTTTGGGGGGGCCCACCGGGGAGCTGTTTTTT
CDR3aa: CASSLGGPTGELFF

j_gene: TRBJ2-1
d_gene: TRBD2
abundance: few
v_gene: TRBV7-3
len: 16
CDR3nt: TGTGCCAGCAGCAGAACTAGCGGGGGGCCTGAGAATGAGCAGTTCTTC
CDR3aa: CASSRTSGGPENEQFF

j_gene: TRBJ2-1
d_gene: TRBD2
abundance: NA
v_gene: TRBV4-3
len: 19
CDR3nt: TGCGCCAGCAGCCAAGATCGTGGACTAGCGGATAGCTCCTACAATGAGCAGTTCTTC
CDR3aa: CASSQDRGLADSSYNEQFF

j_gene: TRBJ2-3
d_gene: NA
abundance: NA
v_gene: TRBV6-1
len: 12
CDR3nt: TGTGCCAGCAGTACCAAGACAGATACGCAGTATTTT
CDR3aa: CASSTKTDTQYF

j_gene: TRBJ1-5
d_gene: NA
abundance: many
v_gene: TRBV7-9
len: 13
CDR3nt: TGTGCCAGCAGCTTATTGGGGGTTCAGCCCCAGCATTTT
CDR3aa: CASSLLGVQPQHF

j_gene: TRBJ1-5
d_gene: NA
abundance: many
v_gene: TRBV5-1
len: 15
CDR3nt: TGCGCCAGCAGCCCCCGGGACGGTCGTGATCAGCCCCAGCATTTT
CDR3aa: CASSPRDGRDQPQHF

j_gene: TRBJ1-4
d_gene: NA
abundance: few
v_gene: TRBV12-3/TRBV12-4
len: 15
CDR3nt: TGTGCCAGCAGAACCCTTCAGGGAACTAATGAAAAACTGTTTTTT
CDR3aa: CASRTLQGTNEKLFF

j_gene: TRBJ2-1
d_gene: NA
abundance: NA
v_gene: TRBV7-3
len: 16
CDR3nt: TGTGCCAGCAGCTTAGATCACTGGAGCTCCTACAATGAGCAGTTCTTC
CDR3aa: CASSLDHWSSYNEQFF

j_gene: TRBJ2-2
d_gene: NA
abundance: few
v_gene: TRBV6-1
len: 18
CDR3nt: TGTGCCAGCAGTGAAGCGGTTGGGTACTACTTGAGAACCGGGGAGCTGTTTTTT
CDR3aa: CASSEAVGYYLRTGELFF

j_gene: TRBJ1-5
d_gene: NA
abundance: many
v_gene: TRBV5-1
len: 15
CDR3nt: TGCGCCAGCAGCCCCCATGGGGGGAGAGATCAGCCCCAGCATTTT
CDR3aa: CASSPHGGRDQPQHF

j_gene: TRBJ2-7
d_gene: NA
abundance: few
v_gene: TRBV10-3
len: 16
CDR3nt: TGTGCCATCAGTGAGTCGCCTAGCCTAGGCGCGTACGAGCAGTACTTC
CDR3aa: CAISESPSLGAYEQYF

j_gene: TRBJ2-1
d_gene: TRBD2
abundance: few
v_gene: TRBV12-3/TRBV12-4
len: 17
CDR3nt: TGTGCCAGCAGTTTAGGTAGAACTAGCGGGAGCTTCAATGAGCAGTTCTTC
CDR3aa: CASSLGRTSGSFNEQFF

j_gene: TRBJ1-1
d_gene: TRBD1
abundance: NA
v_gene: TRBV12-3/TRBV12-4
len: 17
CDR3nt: TGTGCCAGCAGTCCAAAAACAGGGGACTCTAGGAACACTGAAGCTTTCTTT
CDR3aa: CASSPKTGDSRNTEAFF

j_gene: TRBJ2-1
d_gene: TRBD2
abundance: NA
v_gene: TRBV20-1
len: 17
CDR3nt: TGCTGTGCTAACCATTGGGGCGGGACTAGGAAGGACAATGAGCAGTTCTTC
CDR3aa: CCANHWGGTRKDNEQFF

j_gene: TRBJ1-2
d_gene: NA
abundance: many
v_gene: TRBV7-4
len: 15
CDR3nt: TGTGCCAGCAGCCCCCGGGACCGTCGGGAGGGTGGCTACACCTTC
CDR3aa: CASSPRDRREGGYTF

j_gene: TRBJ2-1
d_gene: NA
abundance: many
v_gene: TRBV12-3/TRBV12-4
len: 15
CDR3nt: TGTGCCAGCAGTCAACTAGCATCCTCCCTCGATGAGCAGTTCTTC
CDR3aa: CASSQLASSLDEQFF

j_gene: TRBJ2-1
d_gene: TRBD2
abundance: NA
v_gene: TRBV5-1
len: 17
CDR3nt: TGCGCCAGCAGCTTGGCAGGGACTAGCGGGGGCTACAATGAGCAGTTCTTC
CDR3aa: CASSLAGTSGGYNEQFF

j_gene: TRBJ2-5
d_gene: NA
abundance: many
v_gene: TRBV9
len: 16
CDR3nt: TGTGCCAGCAGCGTAGGCGTCACAGGGCGCGGAGAGACCCAGTACTTC
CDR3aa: CASSVGVTGRGETQYF

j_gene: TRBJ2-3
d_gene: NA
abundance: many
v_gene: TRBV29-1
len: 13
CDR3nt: TGCAGCGTTGCCGGCGCAGGGACAGATACGCAGTATTTT
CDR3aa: CSVAGAGTDTQYF

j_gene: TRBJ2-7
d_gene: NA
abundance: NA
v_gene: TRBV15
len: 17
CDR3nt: TGTGCCACCAGCAGAGATCATCCAGCGGGTGGGAGTTACGAGCAGTACTTC
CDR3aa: CATSRDHPAGGSYEQYF